The 19 T cell receptor beta chains reported below all come from one sample, sequenced in a study of T cell responses to AZD1222 COVID-19 vaccine. Measured with immunoSEQ multiplex PCR; TCRdb has only the in-frame clones, and not every one. The table shows about 130,000 clones, with roughly 92% occurring only once. This specimen was peripheral blood, taken 28 days after the second AZD1222 dose. The receptors here all came from an adult who received the AZD1222 COVID-19 vaccine.

This chain connects TRBV18 to TRBJ2-5; D is unclear. Germline assignment: CDR1 KGHSH and CDR2 LQKENI. Trimming removed 5 bases at V and 5 bases at J, with 9 bases between. This CDR3 spans 12 amino acids. This CDR3 reads CASSSGRETQYF. The CDR3 bases are TGTGCCAGCTCATCCGGACGGGAGACCCAGTACTTC.

The CDR3 reads CASSQPFGLADTGELFF. DNA of the CDR3: TGTGCCAGCAGTCAACCTTTTGGACTAGCGGACACCGGGGAGCTGTTTTTT. The chain couples TRBV11-2 to TRBJ2-2; 10 nucleotides align to TRBD2. After removal of 6 bases from V and 3 bases from J, the junction contained 10 bases not matched to a gene. CDR1 and CDR2 (germline): SGHAT, FQNNGV. This CDR3 has 17 amino acids.

This chain links TRBV30 with TRBJ1-2, with D uncertain. Trimming cost V 1 base and J 4 bases, with 13 bases left between them. Per the germline V gene, CDR1 is GTSNPN and CDR2 is SVGIG (reference sequence). CDR3 length: 14 residues. The DNA of the CDR3 is TGTGCCTGGAGTGCAGCTGGGAACGGCTATGGCTACACCTTC. Encoded protein: CAWSAAGNGYGYTF.

V usage is TRBV3-1 (or the pseudogene TRBV3-2) and J usage is TRBJ2-7; D call uncertain. The V end was cut by 3 bases, the J end by 5 bases, with 17 bases between. From germline, CDR1 is LGHDT and CDR2 YNNKEL (reference sequence). The CDR3 is 15 amino acids. This chain's CDR3 is CASSQEGSVEDEQYF. CDR3 DNA sequence: TGTGCCAGCAGCCAGGAAGGATCTGTGGAAGACGAGCAGTACTTC.

The sample holds one count of this clone. The CDR3 nucleotides are TGTGCCAGCACCCCCTCAGGCCGCGATTCACCCCTCCACTTT. Translated, it gives CASTPSGRDSPLHF. The V and J genes are TRBV6-5 and TRBJ1-6; D call uncertain. The germline CDR1 and CDR2 sequences are MNHEY and SVGAGI. The CDR3 length is 14 residues. V gave up 7 bases and J gave up 8 bases, with 15 bases separating them.

V is TRBV7-2 and J is TRBJ2-7, with no clear D. V lost 1 base and J lost 3, with 13 bases in between. The length of the CDR3 is 15 residues. Germline V CDR1 and CDR2: SGHTA, FQGNSA. The CDR3 DNA reads TGTGCCAGCAGCTTAGAGGTAGCACCGGGCTACGAGCAGTACTTC. Protein sequence: CASSLEVAPGYEQYF.

V is TRBV13 and J is TRBJ2-1, with TRBD1 matching over 7 bases. In germline, CDR1 is PRHDT, CDR2 FYEKMQ (reference sequence). J lost 6 bases, V lost 1 base, and 3 bases had no gene match. This CDR3 has 14 amino acids. CDR3 in amino acids: CASSLDSGGNEQFF. For the CDR3, the DNA is TGTGCCAGCAGCTTAGATTCAGGGGGCAATGAGCAGTTCTTC.

The genes are TRBV5-6 and TRBJ1-1, with D perhaps TRBD1 (5 bases). Germline V gene data show CDR1 as SGHDT and CDR2 as YYEEEE. V lost 2 bases and J lost 2, with 7 bases in between. This CDR3 has 13 amino acids. CDR3 sequence: CASSFGTNTEAFF. The CDR3 region has the DNA TGTGCCAGCAGCTTCGGGACCAACACTGAAGCTTTCTTT. The variable domain in full, completed from reference TRBV5-6 and TRBJ1-1, reads DAGVTQSPTHLIKTRGQQVTLRCSPKSGHDTVSWYQQALGQGPQFIFQYYEEEERQRGNFPDRFSGHQFPNYSSELNVNALLLGDSALYLCASSFGTNTEAFFGQGTRLTVV.

This clone came up once. This chain uses TRBV15 with TRBJ2-1, with D uncertain. CDR1 LNHNV and CDR2 YYDKDF come from the germline V gene (reference sequence). The CDR3 extends over 15 amino acids. V gave up 3 bases and J gave up 0 bases, with 9 bases separating them. CDR3 bases: TGTGCCACCAGCAGTGAGTGGAGCTCCTACAATGAGCAGTTCTTC. It specifies CATSSEWSSYNEQFF. The full variable domain, rest sourced from reference TRBV15 and TRBJ2-1, is DAMVIQNPRYQVTQFGKPVTLSCSQTLNHNVMYWYQQKSSQAPKLLFHYYDKDFNNEADTPDNFQSRRPNTSFCFLDIRSPGLGDTAMYLCATSSEWSSYNEQFFGPGTRLTVL.

This rearrangement joins TRBV30 to TRBJ1-2; maybe TRBD1 (5 bases). CDR1 and CDR2 from the germline V gene are GTSNPN and SVGIG (reference sequence). CDR3 length equals 12 residues. The V end lost 0 bases, the J end lost 4 bases, and 6 bases lay between the germline ends. The CDR3 region is CAWSVTAYGYTF. Written as DNA, the CDR3 is TGTGCCTGGAGTGTGACAGCCTATGGCTACACCTTC.

This clone was seen just once. The rearrangement links TRBV18 to TRBJ1-1; no clear D. The CDR3 length is 12 residues. V shed 3 bases and J shed 8 bases, with 10 bases lying between them. Per the germline V gene, CDR1 is KGHSH and CDR2 is LQKENI. CDR3 region: CASSPDGREAFF. The DNA for the CDR3 is TGTGCCAGCTCACCGGATGGACGGGAAGCTTTCTTT.

The chain joins TRBV30 to TRBJ2-2; no clear D gene. Between the trimmed V and J ends, which lost 0 bases and 2 bases, there was a span of 7 bases. This CDR3 comprises 14 residues. Germline CDR1 is GTSNPN and CDR2 is SVGIG (reference sequence). This CDR3 reads CAWSVMGNTGELFF. The CDR3 nucleotides read TGTGCCTGGAGTGTAATGGGTAACACCGGGGAGCTGTTTTTT.

V is TRBV6-5 and J is TRBJ1-2; no firm D call. Germline CDR1 MNHEY, CDR2 SVGAGI. Trimming left V 2 bases short and J 4 bases short, with 5 bases between. The CDR3 is made up of 12 amino acids. The CDR3 protein is CASSYGSYGYTF. CDR3 nucleotides: TGTGCCAGCAGTTACGGCAGCTATGGCTACACCTTC.

The gene calls are TRBV5-6 and TRBJ1-2; D call uncertain. The V and J ends lost 4 bases and 8 bases respectively, with 12 bases between them. CDR1 is SGHDT, CDR2 YYEEEE, per germline. The CDR3 is made up of 12 amino acids. The CDR3 DNA is TGTGCCAGCAGCCAACCCCCCGGGGGCTACACCTTC. Translation gives CASSQPPGGYTF.

The J gene is TRBJ2-2, the V gene TRBV6-5; 7 nucleotides line up with TRBD2. From germline, CDR1 is MNHEY and CDR2 SVGAGI. V lost 7 bases, J lost 5 bases, and 10 bases stayed unmatched. The CDR3 covers 15 residues. Here the CDR3 reads CASTRLAGFTGELFF. The CDR3 region has the DNA TGTGCCAGCACCCGACTAGCTGGTTTTACCGGGGAGCTGTTTTTT.

The genes are TRBV5-1 and TRBJ2-5; the D gene is possibly TRBD1 (5 bases). CDR1 is SGHRS and CDR2 is YFSETQ in the germline V gene. The CDR3 runs 14 residues. Trimming removed 4 bases from V and 7 bases from J, with 17 bases in between. The CDR3 here is CASSPLRAEGTQYF. In nucleotides, the CDR3 is TGCGCCAGCAGCCCGCTCAGGGCAGAAGGGACCCAGTACTTC.

This chain links TRBV6-5 with TRBJ2-7; 7 bases are shared with TRBD1. CDR3 length: 13 amino acids. The V segment lost 7 bases and the J segment 6 bases; nucleotides outside the gene matches: 9. Per germline, CDR1 MNHEY and CDR2 SVGAGI. The CDR3 spells CASNPSGQFEQYF. The CDR3 DNA sequence: TGTGCCAGCAATCCCTCGGGACAGTTCGAGCAGTACTTC.

Here the CDR3 reads CASSRLAGDNEKLFF. The CDR3 nucleotides are TGTGCCAGCAGCCGGCTGGCCGGTGACAATGAAAAACTGTTTTTT. This chain joins TRBV3-1 (or the pseudogene TRBV3-2) and TRBJ1-4; D gene unclear. Trimming left V 4 bases short and J 5 bases short, with 14 bases between. The CDR3 is 15 residues long. CDR1 is LGHDT and CDR2 is YNNKEL in the germline V gene (reference sequence).

V gene TRBV23-1 combines with J gene TRBJ1-1; tentative D call: TRBD1 (5 bases). TRBV23-1 is classed as an ORF, of uncertain function. This CDR3 is built from 15 residues. Trimming removed 2 bases from V and 11 bases from J, with 21 bases in between. CDR3 DNA sequence: TGCGCCAGCAGTCAAGTTATACAGAACTTAAAGGGGGCTTTCTTT. Translating it yields CASSQVIQNLKGAFF.